This is a list of T cell receptor beta chains from one sample in a study of blood T cell repertoires in COVID-19. Generated by immunoSEQ multiplex PCR, the TCRdb table keeps only in-frame clones and is missing some. The repertoire holds tens of thousands of clones, under 90% seen once, with around 10% in the top ten. Specimen: peripheral blood. All receptors derive from a man aged 55 to 70 with acute or convalescent COVID-19. The CDR3 runs from the conserved cysteine through the conserved F or W. Fields, in order: D gene, clone size, J gene, V gene, CDR3 protein, CDR3 DNA. A D gene is named only where the DNA matches it firmly. Some rows have no size entry. The others give once, few or many, or a class for an expanded clone.

D gene: -; clone size: -; J gene: TRBJ1-3; V gene: TRBV28; CDR3 protein: CASSLLSGNTIYF; CDR3 DNA: TGTGCCAGCAGCCTACTCTCTGGAAACACCATATATTTT
D gene: -; clone size: -; J gene: TRBJ1-2; V gene: TRBV14; CDR3 protein: CASSPEIAGSGYTF; CDR3 DNA: TGTGCCAGCAGCCCGGAAATTGCGGGGTCTGGCTACACCTTC
D gene: -; clone size: -; J gene: TRBJ1-1; V gene: TRBV10-3; CDR3 protein: CAISQTVTVNTEAFF; CDR3 DNA: TGTGCCATCAGCCAGACAGTAACCGTGAACACTGAAGCTTTCTTT
D gene: TRBD1; clone size: few; J gene: TRBJ2-2; V gene: TRBV7-2; CDR3 protein: CASRTGAFGELFF; CDR3 DNA: TGTGCCAGTAGGACAGGGGCCTTCGGGGAGCTGTTTTTT
D gene: TRBD2; clone size: once; J gene: TRBJ2-7; V gene: TRBV3-1/TRBV3-2; CDR3 protein: CASSQVLAGGFDYEQYF; CDR3 DNA: TGTGCCAGCAGCCAAGTGCTAGCGGGGGGCTTCGATTACGAGCAGTACTTC
D gene: -; clone size: -; J gene: TRBJ2-4; V gene: TRBV5-6; CDR3 protein: CASRAGGEFIQYF; CDR3 DNA: TGTGCCAGCAGGGCCGGGGGAGAATTCATTCAGTACTTC
D gene: TRBD1; clone size: -; J gene: TRBJ1-5; V gene: TRBV4-1; CDR3 protein: CASSLHPGGAYSNQPQHF; CDR3 DNA: TGCGCCAGCAGCCTGCACCCAGGGGGTGCCTATAGCAATCAGCCCCAGCATTTT
D gene: -; clone size: -; J gene: TRBJ1-5; V gene: TRBV24-1; CDR3 protein: CATSVSGNQPQHF; CDR3 DNA: TGTGCCACCAGTGTATCGGGCAATCAGCCCCAGCATTTT
D gene: -; clone size: -; J gene: TRBJ2-5; V gene: TRBV27; CDR3 protein: CASSLIPGVPGETQYF; CDR3 DNA: TGTGCCAGCAGTTTAATACCCGGCGTTCCAGGGGAGACCCAGTACTTC
D gene: TRBD2; clone size: -; J gene: TRBJ2-2; V gene: TRBV4-1; CDR3 protein: CASSQVAGGQQTGELFF; CDR3 DNA: TGCGCCAGCAGCCAAGTAGCGGGGGGTCAACAAACCGGGGAGCTGTTTTTT
D gene: TRBD2; clone size: -; J gene: TRBJ2-5; V gene: TRBV4-3; CDR3 protein: CASSSTSGGKTNQETQYF; CDR3 DNA: TGCGCCAGCAGCAGCACGAGCGGGGGTAAAACCAACCAAGAGACCCAGTACTTC
D gene: TRBD2; clone size: -; J gene: TRBJ2-5; V gene: TRBV5-1; CDR3 protein: CASSLAGGLEETQYF; CDR3 DNA: TGCGCCAGCAGTTTAGCGGGGGGATTGGAAGAGACCCAGTACTTC
D gene: TRBD1; clone size: -; J gene: TRBJ2-5; V gene: TRBV5-8; CDR3 protein: CASSPKTGTGLFETQYF; CDR3 DNA: TGTGCCAGCAGCCCCAAAACCGGGACAGGGCTTTTCGAGACCCAGTACTTC
D gene: -; clone size: -; J gene: TRBJ2-5; V gene: TRBV5-4; CDR3 protein: CATNRLQETQYF; CDR3 DNA: TGTGCCACGAACAGGCTACAAGAGACCCAGTACTTC
D gene: -; clone size: -; J gene: TRBJ2-1; V gene: TRBV6-6; CDR3 protein: CASSLEYEQFF; CDR3 DNA: TGTGCCAGCAGTTTGGAGTATGAGCAGTTCTTC
D gene: TRBD1; clone size: -; J gene: TRBJ1-1; V gene: TRBV18; CDR3 protein: CASSPTGARGEAFF; CDR3 DNA: TGTGCCAGCTCGCCGACAGGGGCTCGAGGTGAAGCTTTCTTT
D gene: -; clone size: -; J gene: TRBJ2-5; V gene: TRBV29-1; CDR3 protein: CSAEGRLQETQYF; CDR3 DNA: TGCAGCGCCGAGGGTAGGCTGCAAGAGACCCAGTACTTC
D gene: -; clone size: -; J gene: TRBJ1-2; V gene: TRBV18; CDR3 protein: CASSPPLISPNYGYTF; CDR3 DNA: TGTGCCAGCTCACCCCCTTTGATTAGCCCTAACTATGGCTACACCTTC
D gene: -; clone size: -; J gene: TRBJ1-1; V gene: TRBV29-1; CDR3 protein: CSVPGAEAFF; CDR3 DNA: TGCAGCGTCCCCGGGGCTGAAGCTTTCTTT
D gene: -; clone size: -; J gene: TRBJ1-1; V gene: TRBV3-1/TRBV3-2; CDR3 protein: CASSQRLGGMNTEAFF; CDR3 DNA: TGTGCCAGCAGCCAAAGGTTAGGGGGTATGAACACTGAAGCTTTCTTT
D gene: -; clone size: -; J gene: TRBJ2-2; V gene: TRBV4-1; CDR3 protein: CASSRTVNTGELFF; CDR3 DNA: TGCGCCAGCAGCCGTACGGTGAACACCGGGGAGCTGTTTTTT
D gene: TRBD1; clone size: -; J gene: TRBJ2-7; V gene: TRBV10-3; CDR3 protein: CAISSRDRGSYEQYF; CDR3 DNA: TGTGCCATCAGCTCCAGGGACAGGGGTTCCTACGAGCAGTACTTC
D gene: TRBD1; clone size: -; J gene: TRBJ1-2; V gene: TRBV25-1; CDR3 protein: CASSHGQGGGYTF; CDR3 DNA: TGTGCCAGCAGCCACGGACAGGGAGGAGGCTACACCTTC
D gene: -; clone size: -; J gene: TRBJ2-5; V gene: TRBV19; CDR3 protein: CASSLGLFQETQYF; CDR3 DNA: TGTGCCAGTAGTTTGGGACTTTTCCAAGAGACCCAGTACTTC
D gene: TRBD1; clone size: -; J gene: TRBJ1-5; V gene: TRBV6-1; CDR3 protein: CASSEGGGRQPQHF; CDR3 DNA: TGTGCCAGCAGTGAAGGAGGGGGCCGTCAGCCCCAGCATTTT
D gene: TRBD2; clone size: once; J gene: TRBJ2-3; V gene: TRBV7-2; CDR3 protein: CASSLSGGTTDTQYF; CDR3 DNA: TGTGCCAGCAGCTTAAGCGGGGGGACCACAGATACGCAGTATTTT
D gene: -; clone size: -; J gene: TRBJ1-1; V gene: TRBV19; CDR3 protein: CASSLTGNTEAFF; CDR3 DNA: TGTGCCAGTAGTTTGACGGGTAACACTGAAGCTTTCTTT
D gene: TRBD1; clone size: once; J gene: TRBJ1-5; V gene: TRBV18; CDR3 protein: CASSRGQGDPNQPQHF; CDR3 DNA: TGTGCCAGCTCACGAGGACAGGGAGATCCCAATCAGCCCCAGCATTTT
D gene: TRBD1; clone size: -; J gene: TRBJ1-2; V gene: TRBV4-3; CDR3 protein: CASSQDTLQGSYGYTF; CDR3 DNA: TGCGCCAGCAGCCAAGATACCCTACAGGGGAGCTATGGCTACACCTTC
D gene: TRBD1; clone size: -; J gene: TRBJ2-6; V gene: TRBV27; CDR3 protein: CASSPGTGVGANVLTF; CDR3 DNA: TGTGCCAGCAGTCCCGGGACAGGGGTCGGGGCCAACGTCCTGACTTTC
D gene: -; clone size: -; J gene: TRBJ1-6; V gene: TRBV5-5; CDR3 protein: CASSLTGYSPLHF; CDR3 DNA: TGTGCCAGCAGCTTGACAGGATACTCACCCCTCCACTTT
D gene: -; clone size: once; J gene: TRBJ2-3; V gene: TRBV19; CDR3 protein: CASSISGGMGGDTQYF; CDR3 DNA: TGTGCCAGTAGTATTAGTGGCGGGATGGGGGGAGATACGCAGTATTTT
D gene: -; clone size: -; J gene: TRBJ1-4; V gene: TRBV4-1; CDR3 protein: CASSQQGFTNEKLFF; CDR3 DNA: TGCGCCAGCAGCCAACAGGGGTTCACTAATGAAAAACTGTTTTTT
D gene: -; clone size: -; J gene: TRBJ1-1; V gene: TRBV11-2; CDR3 protein: CASSLSLRGDTEAFF; CDR3 DNA: TGTGCCAGCAGCTTATCGCTCAGGGGCGACACTGAAGCTTTCTTT
D gene: TRBD1; clone size: -; J gene: TRBJ1-5; V gene: TRBV3-1/TRBV3-2; CDR3 protein: CASSRQGSNQPQHF; CDR3 DNA: TGTGCCAGCAGCCGACAGGGAAGCAATCAGCCCCAGCATTTT
D gene: -; clone size: -; J gene: TRBJ2-7; V gene: TRBV6-5; CDR3 protein: CASSYDSSPGEQYF; CDR3 DNA: TGTGCCAGCAGTTACGACAGTTCACCTGGTGAGCAGTACTTC
D gene: -; clone size: once; J gene: TRBJ1-2; V gene: TRBV2; CDR3 protein: CASRLSYLNYGYTF; CDR3 DNA: TGTGCCAGCAGGCTTAGTTACCTTAACTATGGCTACACCTTC